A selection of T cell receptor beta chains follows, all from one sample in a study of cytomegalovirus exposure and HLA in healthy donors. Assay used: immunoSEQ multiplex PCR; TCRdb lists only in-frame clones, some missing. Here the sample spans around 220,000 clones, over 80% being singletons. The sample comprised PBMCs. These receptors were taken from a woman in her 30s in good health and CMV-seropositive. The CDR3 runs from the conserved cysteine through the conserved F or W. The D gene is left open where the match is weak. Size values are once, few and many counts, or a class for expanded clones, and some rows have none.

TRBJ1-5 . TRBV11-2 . CASSLGSGNRNQPQHF TGTGCCAGCAGCTTAGGGAGTGGGAATCGGAATCAGCCCCAGCATTTT
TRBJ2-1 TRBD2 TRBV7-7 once CASSPGLAGNNEQFF TGTGCTAGCAGCCCAGGACTAGCGGGAAACAATGAGCAGTTCTTC
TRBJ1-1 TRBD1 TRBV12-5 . CASGSGTGHLSEAFF TGTGCTAGTGGTTCCGGGACAGGCCATCTAAGTGAAGCTTTCTTT
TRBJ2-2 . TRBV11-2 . CASSSFTTGSTGELFF TGTGCCAGCAGCTCCTTTACCACTGGGAGCACCGGGGAGCTGTTTTTT
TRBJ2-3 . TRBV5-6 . CASSLAGAGSYEDTQYF TGTGCCAGCAGCTTGGCAGGCGCAGGTTCTTACGAAGATACGCAGTATTTT
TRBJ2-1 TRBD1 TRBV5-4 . CASSEGQGKEGEQFF TGTGCCAGCTCTGAGGGACAGGGGAAAGAGGGGGAGCAGTTCTTC
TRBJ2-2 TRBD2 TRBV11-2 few CASSQPRTSGRPGELFF TGTGCCAGCAGCCAGCCACGGACTAGCGGGAGGCCCGGGGAGCTGTTTTTT
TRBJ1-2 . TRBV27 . CASSTKDRPNYGYTF TGTGCCAGCAGTACGAAAGACAGGCCTAACTATGGCTACACCTTC
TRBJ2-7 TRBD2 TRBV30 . CAWKLAGGNYEQYF TGTGCCTGGAAATTAGCGGGAGGGAACTACGAGCAGTACTTC
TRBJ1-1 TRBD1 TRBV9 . CASSVDRGLNAEAFF TGTGCCAGCAGCGTAGATAGGGGGCTTAACGCTGAAGCTTTCTTT
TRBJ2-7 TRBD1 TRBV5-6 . CASSWGTGAYEQYF TGTGCCAGCAGCTGGGGAACAGGGGCCTACGAGCAGTACTTC
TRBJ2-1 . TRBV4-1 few CASSQDRFTNEQFF TGCGCCAGCAGCCAAGATCGTTTCACGAATGAGCAGTTCTTC
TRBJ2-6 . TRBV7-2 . CASSLDGSGANVLTF TGTGCCAGCAGCTTAGACGGAAGTGGGGCCAACGTCCTGACTTTC
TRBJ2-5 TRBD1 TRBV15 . CATSSRPQGANQETQYF TGTGCCACCAGCAGTCGACCACAGGGGGCAAACCAAGAGACCCAGTACTTC
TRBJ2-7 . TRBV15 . CATSRGLDGYEQYF TGTGCCACCAGCAGAGGACTAGACGGCTACGAGCAGTACTTC
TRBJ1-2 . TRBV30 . CAWSPRRWDGYTF TGTGCCTGGAGTCCGCGGCGTTGGGATGGCTACACCTTC
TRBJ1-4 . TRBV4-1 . CASSQVFSNEKLFF TGCGCCAGCAGCCAAGTTTTCTCGAATGAAAAACTGTTTTTT
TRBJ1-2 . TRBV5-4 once CASSLGENYGYTF TGTGCCAGCAGCTTAGGGGAGAACTATGGCTACACCTTC
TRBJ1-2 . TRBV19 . CATVDPGRRHGYTF TGTGCCACTGTGGATCCGGGACGGAGACATGGCTACACCTTC
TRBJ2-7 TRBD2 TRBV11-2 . CASSLWLAGPNVYEQYF TGTGCCAGCAGCTTATGGCTAGCGGGACCCAACGTCTACGAGCAGTACTTC
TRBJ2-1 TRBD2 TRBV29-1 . CSVGARTSGRDSDEQFF TGCAGCGTTGGGGCCCGAACTAGCGGGAGAGATTCTGATGAGCAGTTCTTC
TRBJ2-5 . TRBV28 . CASSPLAEARYF TGTGCCAGCAGTCCGTTAGCGGAGGCCCGCTACTTC
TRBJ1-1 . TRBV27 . CASSWDTDTEAFF TGTGCCAGCAGCTGGGACACCGACACTGAAGCTTTCTTT
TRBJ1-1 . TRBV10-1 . CASSEGGSDGVNTEAFF TGCGCCAGCAGTGAAGGTGGATCGGATGGGGTTAACACTGAAGCTTTCTTT
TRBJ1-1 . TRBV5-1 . CASSLANTEAFF TGCGCCAGCAGCTTGGCTAACACTGAAGCTTTCTTT
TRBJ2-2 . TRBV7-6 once CASRLGVAEGTGELFF TGTGCCAGCCGTTTGGGTGTCGCGGAAGGCACCGGGGAGCTGTTTTTT
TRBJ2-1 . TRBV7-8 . CASSLRIEIYYNEQFF TGTGCCAGCAGCCTGCGGATAGAGATTTACTACAATGAGCAGTTCTTC
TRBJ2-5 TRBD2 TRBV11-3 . CASSPGLARQETQYF TGTGCCAGCAGCCCGGGACTAGCGAGGCAAGAGACCCAGTACTTC
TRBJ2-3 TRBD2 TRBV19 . CASSMREGHTDTQYF TGTGCCAGTAGTATGCGGGAGGGCCACACAGATACGCAGTATTTT
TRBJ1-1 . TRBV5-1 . CASSLGVNTEAFF TGCGCCAGCAGCTTGGGGGTGAACACTGAAGCTTTCTTT